This is a list of T cell receptor beta chains from one sample in a study of OX40 agonist ivuxolimab in advanced cancers. TCRdb keeps only in-frame clones here, not all; method: immunoSEQ multiplex PCR. The sample lists about 66,000 clones; roughly 86% were seen once. This sample comprised CD4+ or CD8+ T cells sorted from blood, obtained in a trial of the OX40 agonist ivuxolimab. The source of these receptors is an adult with an advanced solid tumor such as melanoma, head and neck, liver or kidney cancer. CDR3s include the opening cysteine and the closing phenylalanine or tryptophan. A D gene is named only where the DNA matches it firmly.

d_call | j_call | v_call | cdr3_nt | cdr3_aa
- | TRBJ1-1 | TRBV18 | TGTGCCAGCTCACCCCGTACCGGTGTCACTGAAGCTTTCTTT | CASSPRTGVTEAFF
TRBD2 | TRBJ2-5 | TRBV5-1 | TGCGCCAGCAGCTTGTTGCTAGCGGGAGGGCAAGAGACCCAGTACTTC | CASSLLLAGGQETQYF
- | TRBJ2-6 | TRBV21-1 | TGTGCCAGCAGCAAAGCCTTCTTGGGTCGCGGGGCCAACGTCCTGACTTTC | CASSKAFLGRGANVLTF
TRBD2 | TRBJ2-7 | TRBV23-1 | TGCGCCAGCCCCAAGCTAGCGGGAACGTGGTCGGACTACGAGCAGTACTTC | CASPKLAGTWSDYEQYF
- | TRBJ1-1 | TRBV18 | TGTGCCAGCTCACCGTCAGGGCTCACTGAAGCTTTCTTT | CASSPSGLTEAFF
TRBD2 | TRBJ2-7 | TRBV14 | TGTGCCAGCAGCCGTGGGGTAGCGGGTGCCTACGAGCAGTACTTC | CASSRGVAGAYEQYF
- | TRBJ2-2 | TRBV10-3 | TGTGCCATCAGTGACAGGGCAGGCACCGGGGAGCTGTTTTTT | CAISDRAGTGELFF
- | TRBJ2-6 | TRBV30 | TGTGCCTGGAGTGTACCTGCCGCTGGGGCCAACGTCCTGACTTTC | CAWSVPAAGANVLTF
- | TRBJ1-2 | TRBV5-1 | TGCGCCAGCAGCTTGGGTGTCAGTCACTATGGCTACACCTTC | CASSLGVSHYGYTF
- | TRBJ2-7 | TRBV28 | TGTGCCAGCGGAACTAGTTCCTACGAGCAGTACTTC | CASGTSSYEQYF
- | TRBJ2-3 | TRBV30 | TGTGCCTGGAACGAGGCAGTAGCGTTCACAGATACGCAGTATTTT | CAWNEAVAFTDTQYF
- | TRBJ2-7 | TRBV5-1 | TGCGCCAGCAGCTTGGCTGGGGGCGCGTACGAGCAGTACTTC | CASSLAGGAYEQYF